This T cell receptor (beta chain) was retrieved from a study of siplizumab effects on memory and regulatory T cells. Study-wide findings and caveats: In the presence of siplizumab, alloreactive sequences traceable to unstimulated CD4+ memory cells were significantly reduced.

As to this clone: Antigen unknown.

The CDR3 is 15 residues long. Trimming removed 5 bases from V and 2 bases from J; junction bases left unmatched: 7. The germline gives CDR1 SGHNT, CDR2 YENEEA. Profiling relied on immunoSEQ multiplex PCR, and the TCRdb table lists in-frame clones only, not all of them. The sample carries some 100,000 clones, about 95% recorded once. Specimen: Tregs sorted from blood. V gene TRBV11-3 combines with J gene TRBJ2-3, with TRBD1 matching 7 bases. The sequence was obtained from a human donor in good health. The CDR3 here is CASSGRDSFTDTQYF. For the CDR3, the DNA is TGTGCCAGCAGCGGCCGGGACAGCTTCACAGATACGCAGTATTTT.